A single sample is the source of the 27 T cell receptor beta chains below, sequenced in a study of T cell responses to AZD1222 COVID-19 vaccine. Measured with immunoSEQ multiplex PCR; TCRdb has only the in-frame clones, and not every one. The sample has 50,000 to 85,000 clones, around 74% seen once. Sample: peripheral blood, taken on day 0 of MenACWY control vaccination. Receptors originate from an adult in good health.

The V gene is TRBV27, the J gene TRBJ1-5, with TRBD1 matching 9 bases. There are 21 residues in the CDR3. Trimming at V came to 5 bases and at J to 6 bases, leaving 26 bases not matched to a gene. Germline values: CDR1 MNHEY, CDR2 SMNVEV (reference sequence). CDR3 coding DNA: TGTGCCAGCAGTGCCTCGGGACAGGGATTCTTTGGGGGTTCCGGGGGTCAGCCCCAGCATTTT. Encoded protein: CASSASGQGFFGGSGGQPQHF.

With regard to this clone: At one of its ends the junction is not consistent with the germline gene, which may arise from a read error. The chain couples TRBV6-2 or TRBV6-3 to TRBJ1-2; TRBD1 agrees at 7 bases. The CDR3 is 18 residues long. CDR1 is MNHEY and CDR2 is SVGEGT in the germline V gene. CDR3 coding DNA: TGCGCCAGCAGTTATTTGACGTTGCCCAGGGGGTCGGGCTATGGCTACACCTTC. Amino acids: CASSYLTLPRGSGYGYTF.

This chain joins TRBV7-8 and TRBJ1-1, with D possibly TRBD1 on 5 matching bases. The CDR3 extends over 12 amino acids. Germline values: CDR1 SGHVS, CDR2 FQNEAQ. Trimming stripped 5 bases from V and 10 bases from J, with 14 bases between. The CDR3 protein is CASSGLGRGAFF. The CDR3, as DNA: TGTGCCAGCAGCGGACTCGGGAGGGGAGCTTTCTTT.

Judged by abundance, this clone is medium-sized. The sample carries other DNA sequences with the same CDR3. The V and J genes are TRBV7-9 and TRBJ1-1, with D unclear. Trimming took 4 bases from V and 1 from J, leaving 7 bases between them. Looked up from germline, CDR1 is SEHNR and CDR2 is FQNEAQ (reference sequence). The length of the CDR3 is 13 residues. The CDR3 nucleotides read TGTGCCAGCAGCTCTACACAGAACACTGAAGCTTTCTTT. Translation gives CASSSTQNTEAFF.

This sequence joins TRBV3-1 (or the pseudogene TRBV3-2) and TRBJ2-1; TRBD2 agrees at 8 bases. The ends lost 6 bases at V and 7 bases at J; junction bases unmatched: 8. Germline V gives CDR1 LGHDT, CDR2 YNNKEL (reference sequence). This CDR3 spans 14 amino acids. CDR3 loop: CASSPSGSSNEQFF. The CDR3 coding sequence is TGTGCCAGCAGTCCGAGCGGGAGTAGTAATGAGCAGTTCTTC.

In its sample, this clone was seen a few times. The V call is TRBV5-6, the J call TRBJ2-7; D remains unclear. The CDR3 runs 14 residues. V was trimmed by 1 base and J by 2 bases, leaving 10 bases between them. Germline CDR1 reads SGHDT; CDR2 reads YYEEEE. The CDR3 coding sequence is TGTGCCAGCAGCTTGACCTCGCCACCCTACGAGCAGTACTTC. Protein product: CASSLTSPPYEQYF.

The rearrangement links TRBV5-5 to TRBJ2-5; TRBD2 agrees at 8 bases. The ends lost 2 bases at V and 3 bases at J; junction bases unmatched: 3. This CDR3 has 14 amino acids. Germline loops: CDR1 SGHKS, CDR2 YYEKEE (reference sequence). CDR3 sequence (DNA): TGTGCCAGCAGCTTTCCGGGGGGGAAAGAGACCCAGTACTTC. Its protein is CASSFPGGKETQYF. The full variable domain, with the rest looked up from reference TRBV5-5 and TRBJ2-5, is DAGVTQSPTHLIKTRGQQVTLRCSPISGHKSVSWYQQVLGQGPQFIFQYYEKEERGRGNFPDRFSARQFPNYSSELNVNALLLGDSALYLCASSFPGGKETQYFGPGTRLLVL.

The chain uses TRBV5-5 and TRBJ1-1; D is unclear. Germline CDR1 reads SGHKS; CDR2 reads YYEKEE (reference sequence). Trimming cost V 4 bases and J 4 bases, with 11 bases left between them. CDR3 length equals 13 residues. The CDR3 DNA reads TGTGCCAGCAGCCCTTTCGTGAGCACTGAAGCTTTCTTT. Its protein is CASSPFVSTEAFF.

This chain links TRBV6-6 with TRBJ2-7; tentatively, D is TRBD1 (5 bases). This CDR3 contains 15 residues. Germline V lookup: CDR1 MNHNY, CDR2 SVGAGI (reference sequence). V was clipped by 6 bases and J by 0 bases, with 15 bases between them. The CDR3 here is CASSHTGSSSYEQYF. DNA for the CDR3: TGTGCCAGCAGCCACACAGGCTCCAGCTCCTACGAGCAGTACTTC.

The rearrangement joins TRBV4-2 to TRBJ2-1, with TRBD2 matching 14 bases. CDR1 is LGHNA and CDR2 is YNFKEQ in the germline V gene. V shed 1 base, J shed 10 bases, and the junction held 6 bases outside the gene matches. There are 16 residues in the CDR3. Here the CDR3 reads CASSQAGTSGGGEQFF. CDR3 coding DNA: TGTGCCAGCAGCCAAGCCGGGACTAGCGGGGGTGGGGAGCAGTTCTTC.

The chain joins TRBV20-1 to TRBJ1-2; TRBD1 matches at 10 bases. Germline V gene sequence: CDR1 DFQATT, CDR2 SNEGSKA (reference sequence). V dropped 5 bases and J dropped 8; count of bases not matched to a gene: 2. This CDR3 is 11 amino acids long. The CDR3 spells CSAGDRGGYTF. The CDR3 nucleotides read TGCAGTGCTGGGGACAGGGGAGGCTACACCTTC.

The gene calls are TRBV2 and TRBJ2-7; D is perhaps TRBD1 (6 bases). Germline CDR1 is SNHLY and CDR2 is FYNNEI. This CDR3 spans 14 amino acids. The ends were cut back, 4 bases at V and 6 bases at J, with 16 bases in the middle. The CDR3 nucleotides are TGTGCCAGCAGTGCCCAGGGGCCCTCGGTCGAGCAGTACTTC. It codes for CASSAQGPSVEQYF.

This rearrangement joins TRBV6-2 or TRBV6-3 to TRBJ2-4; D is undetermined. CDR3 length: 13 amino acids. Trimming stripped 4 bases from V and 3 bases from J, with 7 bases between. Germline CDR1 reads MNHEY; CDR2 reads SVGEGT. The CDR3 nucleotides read TGTGCCAGCAGTTCGAAGAACAAAAACATTCAGTACTTC. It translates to CASSSKNKNIQYF.

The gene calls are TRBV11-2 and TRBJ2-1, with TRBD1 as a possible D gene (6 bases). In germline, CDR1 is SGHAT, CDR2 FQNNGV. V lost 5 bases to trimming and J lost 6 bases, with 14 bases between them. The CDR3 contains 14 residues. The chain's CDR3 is CASSTPRGGNEQFF. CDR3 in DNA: TGTGCCAGCAGCACACCCCGAGGGGGCAATGAGCAGTTCTTC.

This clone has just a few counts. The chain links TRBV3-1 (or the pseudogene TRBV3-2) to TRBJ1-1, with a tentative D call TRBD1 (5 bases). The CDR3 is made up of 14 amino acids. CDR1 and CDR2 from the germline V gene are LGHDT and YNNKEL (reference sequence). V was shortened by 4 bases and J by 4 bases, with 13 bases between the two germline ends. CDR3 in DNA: TGTGCCAGCAGCCCCGGGACGAGTGGCACTGAAGCTTTCTTT. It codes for CASSPGTSGTEAFF.

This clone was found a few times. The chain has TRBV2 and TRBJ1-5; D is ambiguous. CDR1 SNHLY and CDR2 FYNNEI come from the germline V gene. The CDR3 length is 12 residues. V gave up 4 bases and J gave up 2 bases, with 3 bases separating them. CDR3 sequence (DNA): TGTGCCAGCAGTGTCGGCAATCAGCCCCAGCATTTT. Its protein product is CASSVGNQPQHF.

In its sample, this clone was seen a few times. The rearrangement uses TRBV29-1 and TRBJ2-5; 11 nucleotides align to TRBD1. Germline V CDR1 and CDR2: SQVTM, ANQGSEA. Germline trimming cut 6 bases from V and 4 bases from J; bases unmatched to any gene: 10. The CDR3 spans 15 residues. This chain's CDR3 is CSVLDRGLYLETQYF. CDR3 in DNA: TGCAGCGTATTGGACAGGGGGCTCTACCTAGAGACCCAGTACTTC.

DNA of the CDR3: TGTGCCAGCAGTGGGGTGACAGGGCCCCCCTACGAGCAGTACTTC. Translating gives CASSGVTGPPYEQYF. This sequence joins TRBV2 and TRBJ2-7; TRBD1 aligns across 7 bases. The CDR3 consists of 15 residues. With 4 bases clipped from V and 2 bases from J, the junction kept 8 bases outside the gene matches. Germline loops: CDR1 SNHLY, CDR2 FYNNEI.

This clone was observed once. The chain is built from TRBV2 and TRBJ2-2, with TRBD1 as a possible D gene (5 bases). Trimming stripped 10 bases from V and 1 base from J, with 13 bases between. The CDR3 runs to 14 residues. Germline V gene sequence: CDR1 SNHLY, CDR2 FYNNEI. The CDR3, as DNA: TGTGCCAACCGGCAGGGTAGGAACACCGGGGAGCTGTTTTTT. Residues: CANRQGRNTGELFF.

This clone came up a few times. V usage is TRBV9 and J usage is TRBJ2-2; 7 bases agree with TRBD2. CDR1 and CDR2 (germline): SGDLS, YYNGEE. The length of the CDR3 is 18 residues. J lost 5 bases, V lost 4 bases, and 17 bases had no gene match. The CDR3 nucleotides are TGTGCCAGCAGCCACCCCGGGGGGATTAATACGGGGACCGGGGAGCTGTTTTTT. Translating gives CASSHPGGINTGTGELFF.

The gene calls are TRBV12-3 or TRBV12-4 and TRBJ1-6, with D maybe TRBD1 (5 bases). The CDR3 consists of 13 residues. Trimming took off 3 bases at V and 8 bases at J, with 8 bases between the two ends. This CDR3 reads CASSLTGDSPLHF. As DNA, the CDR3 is TGTGCCAGCAGTTTGACGGGGGATTCACCCCTCCACTTT.

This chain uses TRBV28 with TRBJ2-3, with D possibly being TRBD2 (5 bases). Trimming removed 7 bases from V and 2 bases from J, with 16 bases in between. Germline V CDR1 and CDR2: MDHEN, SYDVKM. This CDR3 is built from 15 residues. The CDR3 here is CASNPPDRDTDTQYF. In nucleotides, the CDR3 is TGTGCCAGCAATCCTCCGGACCGGGACACAGATACGCAGTATTTT.

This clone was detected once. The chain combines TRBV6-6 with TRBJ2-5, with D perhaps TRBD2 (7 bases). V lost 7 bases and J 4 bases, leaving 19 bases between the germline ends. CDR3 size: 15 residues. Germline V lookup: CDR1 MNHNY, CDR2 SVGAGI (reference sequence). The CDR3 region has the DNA TGTGCCAGCACCCTATTAGGGGGGGCCTCAGAGACCCAGTACTTC. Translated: CASTLLGGASETQYF.

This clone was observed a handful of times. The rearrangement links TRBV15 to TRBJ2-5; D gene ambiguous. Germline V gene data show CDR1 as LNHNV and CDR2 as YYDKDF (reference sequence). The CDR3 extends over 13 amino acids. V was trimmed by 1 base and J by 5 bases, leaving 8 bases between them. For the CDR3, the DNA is TGTGCCACCAGCAGAGGCCCTAGGGAGACCCAGTACTTC. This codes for CATSRGPRETQYF.

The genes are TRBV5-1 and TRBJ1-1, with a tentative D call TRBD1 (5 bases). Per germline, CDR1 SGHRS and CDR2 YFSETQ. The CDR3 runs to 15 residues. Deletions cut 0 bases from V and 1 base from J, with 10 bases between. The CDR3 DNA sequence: TGCGCCAGCAGCTTGGTTTTCGGGACGAACACTGAAGCTTTCTTT. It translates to CASSLVFGTNTEAFF.

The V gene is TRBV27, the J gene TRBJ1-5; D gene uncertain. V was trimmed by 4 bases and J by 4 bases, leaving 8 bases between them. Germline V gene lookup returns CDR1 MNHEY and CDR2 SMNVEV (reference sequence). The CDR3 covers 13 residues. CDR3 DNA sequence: TGTGCCAGCAGTTCCCAACCGAATCAGCCCCAGCATTTT. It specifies CASSSQPNQPQHF.

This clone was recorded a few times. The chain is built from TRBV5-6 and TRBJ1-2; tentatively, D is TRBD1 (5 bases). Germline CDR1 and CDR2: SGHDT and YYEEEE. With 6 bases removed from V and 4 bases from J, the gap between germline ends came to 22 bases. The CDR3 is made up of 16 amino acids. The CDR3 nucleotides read TGTGCCAGCACCACCCCCAGACTAGACAGTCCCTATGGCTACACCTTC. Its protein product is CASTTPRLDSPYGYTF.